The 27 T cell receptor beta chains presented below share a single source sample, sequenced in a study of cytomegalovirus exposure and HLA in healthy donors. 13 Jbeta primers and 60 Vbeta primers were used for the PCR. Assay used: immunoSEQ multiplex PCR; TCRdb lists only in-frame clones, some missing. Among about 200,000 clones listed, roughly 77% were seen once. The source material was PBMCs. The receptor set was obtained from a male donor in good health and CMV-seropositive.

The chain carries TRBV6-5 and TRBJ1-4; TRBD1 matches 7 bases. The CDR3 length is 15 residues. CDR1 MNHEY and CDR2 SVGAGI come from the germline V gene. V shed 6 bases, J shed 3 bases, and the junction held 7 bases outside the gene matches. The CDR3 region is CASRDLGQPNEKLFF. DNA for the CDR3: TGTGCCAGCAGAGACCTGGGACAGCCTAATGAAAAACTGTTTTTT.

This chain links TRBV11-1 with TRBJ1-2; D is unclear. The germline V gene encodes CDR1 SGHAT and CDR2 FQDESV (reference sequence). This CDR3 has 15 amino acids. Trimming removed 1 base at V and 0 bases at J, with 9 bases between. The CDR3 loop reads CASSLGSGTNYGYTF. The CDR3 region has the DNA TGTGCCAGCAGCTTAGGCAGCGGTACTAACTATGGCTACACCTTC. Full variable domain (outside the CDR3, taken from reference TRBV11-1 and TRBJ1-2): EAEVAQSPRYKITEKSQAVAFWCDPISGHATLYWYRQILGQGPELLVQFQDESVVDDSQLPKDRFSAERLKGVDSTLKIQPAELGDSAMYLCASSLGSGTNYGYTFGSGTRLTVV.

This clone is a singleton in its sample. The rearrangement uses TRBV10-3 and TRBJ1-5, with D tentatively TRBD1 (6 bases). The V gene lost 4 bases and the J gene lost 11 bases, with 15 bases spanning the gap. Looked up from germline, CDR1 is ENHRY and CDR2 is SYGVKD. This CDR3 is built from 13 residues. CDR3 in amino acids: CAISGRGGGSQHF. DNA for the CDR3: TGTGCCATCAGTGGCAGAGGGGGTGGGTCCCAGCATTTT.

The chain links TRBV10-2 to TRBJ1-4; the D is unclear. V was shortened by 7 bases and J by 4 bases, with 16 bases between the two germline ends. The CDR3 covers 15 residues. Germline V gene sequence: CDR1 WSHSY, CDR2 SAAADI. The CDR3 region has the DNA TGCGCCAGCACCGATCCCAGGTCTAATAATGAAAAACTGTTTTTT. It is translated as CASTDPRSNNEKLFF.

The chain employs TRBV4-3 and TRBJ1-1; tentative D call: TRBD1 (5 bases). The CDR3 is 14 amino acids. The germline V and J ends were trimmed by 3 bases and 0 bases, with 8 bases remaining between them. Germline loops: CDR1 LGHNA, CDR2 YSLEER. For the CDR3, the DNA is TGCGCCAGCAGCCAGGGGGGTTTGAACACTGAAGCTTTCTTT. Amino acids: CASSQGGLNTEAFF.

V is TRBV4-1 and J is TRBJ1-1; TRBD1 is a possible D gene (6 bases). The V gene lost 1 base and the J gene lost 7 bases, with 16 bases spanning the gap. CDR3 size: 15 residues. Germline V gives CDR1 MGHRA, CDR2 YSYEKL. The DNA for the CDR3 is TGCGCCAGCAGCCAAGGCTACAGGGAGTTGAGTGAAGCTTTCTTT. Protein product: CASSQGYRELSEAFF.

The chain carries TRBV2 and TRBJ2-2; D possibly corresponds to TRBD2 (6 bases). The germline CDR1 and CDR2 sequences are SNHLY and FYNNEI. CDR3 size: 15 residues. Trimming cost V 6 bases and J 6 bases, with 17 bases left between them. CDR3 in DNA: TGTGCCAGCAGGGATTTAAGGGACTCCTCCGGGGAGCTGTTTTTT. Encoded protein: CASRDLRDSSGELFF.

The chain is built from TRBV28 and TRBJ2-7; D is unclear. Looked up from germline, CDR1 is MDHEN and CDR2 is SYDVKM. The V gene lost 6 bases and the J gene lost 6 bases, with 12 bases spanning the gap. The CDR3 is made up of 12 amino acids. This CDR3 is CASRPAPGEQYF. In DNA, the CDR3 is TGTGCCAGCAGGCCAGCCCCGGGCGAGCAGTACTTC.

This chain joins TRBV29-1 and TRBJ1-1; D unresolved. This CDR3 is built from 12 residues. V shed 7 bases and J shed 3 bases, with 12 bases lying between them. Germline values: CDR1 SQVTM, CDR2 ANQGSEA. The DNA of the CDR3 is TGCAGCGCCCAGGCAGGATACACTGAAGCTTTCTTT. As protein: CSAQAGYTEAFF.

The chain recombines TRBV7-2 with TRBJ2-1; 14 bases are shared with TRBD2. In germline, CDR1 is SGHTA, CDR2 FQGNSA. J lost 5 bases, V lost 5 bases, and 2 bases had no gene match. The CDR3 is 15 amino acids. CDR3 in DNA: TGTGCCAGCAGCAAGGGACTAGCGGGGGACAATGAGCAGTTCTTC. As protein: CASSKGLAGDNEQFF. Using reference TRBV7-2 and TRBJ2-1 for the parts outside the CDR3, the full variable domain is GAGVSQSPSNKVTEKGKDVELRCDPISGHTALYWYRQSLGQGLEFLIYFQGNSAPDKSGLPSDRFSAERTGGSVSTLTIQRTQQEDSAVYLCASSKGLAGDNEQFFGPGTRLTVL.

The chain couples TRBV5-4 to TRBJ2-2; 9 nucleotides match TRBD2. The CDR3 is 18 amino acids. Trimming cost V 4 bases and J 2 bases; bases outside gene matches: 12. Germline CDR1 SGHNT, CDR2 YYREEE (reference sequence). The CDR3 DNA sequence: TGTGCCAGCAGCCCGGGTGGTAGCGGGGGACCTAACACCGGGGAGCTGTTTTTT. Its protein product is CASSPGGSGGPNTGELFF. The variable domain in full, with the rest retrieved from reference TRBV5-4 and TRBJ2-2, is ETGVTQSPTHLIKTRGQQVTLRCSSQSGHNTVSWYQQALGQGPQFIFQYYREEENGRGNFPPRFSGLQFPNYSSELNVNALELDDSALYLCASSPGGSGGPNTGELFFGEGSRLTVL.

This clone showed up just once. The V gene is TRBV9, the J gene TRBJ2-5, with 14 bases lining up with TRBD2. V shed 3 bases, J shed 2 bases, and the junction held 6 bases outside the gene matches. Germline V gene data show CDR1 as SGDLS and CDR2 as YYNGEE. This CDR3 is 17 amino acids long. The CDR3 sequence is CASSDGTSGGEQETQYF. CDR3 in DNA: TGTGCCAGCAGCGACGGGACTAGCGGGGGAGAACAAGAGACCCAGTACTTC.

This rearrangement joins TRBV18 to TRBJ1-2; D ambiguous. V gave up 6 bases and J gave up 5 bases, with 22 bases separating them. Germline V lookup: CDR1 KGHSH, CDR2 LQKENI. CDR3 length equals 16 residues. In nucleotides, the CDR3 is TGTGCCAGCTCTACAAATAACCGTTTCGCTTCTTATGGCTACACCTTC. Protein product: CASSTNNRFASYGYTF.

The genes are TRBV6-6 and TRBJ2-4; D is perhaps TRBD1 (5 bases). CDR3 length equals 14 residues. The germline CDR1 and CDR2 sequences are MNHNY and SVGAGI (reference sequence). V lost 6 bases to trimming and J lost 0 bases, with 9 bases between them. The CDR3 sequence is CASSITGAKNIQYF. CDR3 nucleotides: TGTGCCAGCAGCATTACAGGAGCCAAAAACATTCAGTACTTC.

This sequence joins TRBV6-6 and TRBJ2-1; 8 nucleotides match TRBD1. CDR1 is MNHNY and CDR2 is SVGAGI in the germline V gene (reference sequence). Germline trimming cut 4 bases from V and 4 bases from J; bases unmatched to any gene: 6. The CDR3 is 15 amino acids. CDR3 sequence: CASSSGQGWYNEQFF. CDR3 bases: TGTGCCAGCAGTTCCGGACAGGGATGGTACAATGAGCAGTTCTTC.

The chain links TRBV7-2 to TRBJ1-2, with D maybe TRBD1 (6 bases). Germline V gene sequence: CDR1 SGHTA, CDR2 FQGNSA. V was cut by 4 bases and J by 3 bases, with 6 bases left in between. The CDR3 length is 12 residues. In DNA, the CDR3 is TGTGCCAGCAGCTGGACAGACTATGGCTACACCTTC. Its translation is CASSWTDYGYTF.

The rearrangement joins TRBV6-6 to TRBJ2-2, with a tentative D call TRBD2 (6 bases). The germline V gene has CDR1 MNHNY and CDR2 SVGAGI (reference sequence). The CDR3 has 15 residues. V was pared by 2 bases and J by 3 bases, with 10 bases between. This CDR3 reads CASSYLGLYTGELFF. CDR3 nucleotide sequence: TGTGCCAGCAGTTACCTGGGACTCTACACCGGGGAGCTGTTTTTT.

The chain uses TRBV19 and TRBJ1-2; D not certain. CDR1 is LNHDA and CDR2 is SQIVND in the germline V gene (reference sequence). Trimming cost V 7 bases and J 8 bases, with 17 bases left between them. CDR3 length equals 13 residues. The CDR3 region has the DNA TGTGCCAGTAACGGGAGGGATGCTGACGGCTACACCTTC. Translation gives CASNGRDADGYTF. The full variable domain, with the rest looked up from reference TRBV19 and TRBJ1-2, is DGGITQSPKYLFRKEGQNVTLSCEQNLNHDAMYWYRQDPGQGLRLIYYSQIVNDFQKGDIAEGYSVSREKKESFPLTVTSAQKNPTAFYLCASNGRDADGYTFGSGTRLTVV.

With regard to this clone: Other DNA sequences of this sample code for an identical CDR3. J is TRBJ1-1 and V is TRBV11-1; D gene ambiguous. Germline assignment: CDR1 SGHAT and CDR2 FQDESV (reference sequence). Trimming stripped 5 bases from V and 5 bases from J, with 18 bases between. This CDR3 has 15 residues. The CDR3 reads CASSLVDRGNTEAFF. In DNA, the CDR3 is TGTGCCAGCAGCCTAGTTGACCGGGGTAATACTGAAGCTTTCTTT.

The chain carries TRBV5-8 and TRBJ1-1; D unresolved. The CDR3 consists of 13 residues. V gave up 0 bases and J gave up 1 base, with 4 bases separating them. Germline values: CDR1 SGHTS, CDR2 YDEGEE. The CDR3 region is CASSLAWNTEAFF. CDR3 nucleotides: TGTGCCAGCAGCTTGGCCTGGAACACTGAAGCTTTCTTT.

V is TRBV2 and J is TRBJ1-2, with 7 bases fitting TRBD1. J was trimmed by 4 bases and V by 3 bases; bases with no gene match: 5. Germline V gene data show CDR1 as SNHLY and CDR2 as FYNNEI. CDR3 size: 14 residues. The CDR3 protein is CASSEEGTVYGYTF. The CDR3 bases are TGTGCCAGCAGTGAGGAGGGGACAGTCTATGGCTACACCTTC.

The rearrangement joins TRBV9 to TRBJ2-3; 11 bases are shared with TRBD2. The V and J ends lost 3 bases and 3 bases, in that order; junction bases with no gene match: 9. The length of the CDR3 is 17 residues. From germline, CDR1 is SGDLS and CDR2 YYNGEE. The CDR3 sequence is CASSASGRIGVTDTQYF. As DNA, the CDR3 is TGTGCCAGCAGCGCTAGCGGGAGGATCGGGGTTACAGATACGCAGTATTTT.

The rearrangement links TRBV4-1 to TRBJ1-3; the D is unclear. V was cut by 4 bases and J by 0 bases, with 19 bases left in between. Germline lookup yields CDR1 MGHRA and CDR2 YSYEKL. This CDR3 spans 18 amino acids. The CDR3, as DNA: TGCGCCAGCAGCCGCCTCCCGATCATCCGTAGCTCTGGAAACACCATATATTTT. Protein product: CASSRLPIIRSSGNTIYF.

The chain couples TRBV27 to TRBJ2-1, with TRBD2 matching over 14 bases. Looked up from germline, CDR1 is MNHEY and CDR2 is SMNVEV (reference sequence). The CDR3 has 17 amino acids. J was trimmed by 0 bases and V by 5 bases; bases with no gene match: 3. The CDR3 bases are TGTGCCAGCAGTCCAGGGACTAGCGGGAGCTCCTACAATGAGCAGTTCTTC. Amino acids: CASSPGTSGSSYNEQFF.

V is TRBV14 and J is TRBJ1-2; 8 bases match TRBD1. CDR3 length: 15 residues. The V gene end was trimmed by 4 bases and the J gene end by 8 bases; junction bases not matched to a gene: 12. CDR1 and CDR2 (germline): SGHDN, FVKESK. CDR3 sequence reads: CASSPQGYRGVGYTF. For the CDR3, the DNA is TGTGCCAGCAGCCCACAAGGGTACAGGGGGGTCGGCTACACCTTC.

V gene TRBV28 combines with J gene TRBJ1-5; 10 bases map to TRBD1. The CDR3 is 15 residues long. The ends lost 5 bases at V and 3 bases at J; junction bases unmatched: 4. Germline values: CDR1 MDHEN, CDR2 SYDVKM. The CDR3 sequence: CASSGTGANNQPQHF. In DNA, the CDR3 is TGTGCCAGCAGTGGGACAGGGGCGAACAATCAGCCCCAGCATTTT.

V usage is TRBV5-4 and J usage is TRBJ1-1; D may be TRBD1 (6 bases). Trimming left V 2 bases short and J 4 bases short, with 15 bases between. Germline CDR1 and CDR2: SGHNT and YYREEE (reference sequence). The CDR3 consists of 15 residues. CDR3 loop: CASSLRQGQSTEAFF. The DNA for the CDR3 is TGTGCCAGCAGCTTACGCCAGGGGCAGAGCACTGAAGCTTTCTTT.